The clone carrying this T cell receptor (beta chain) was picked up one time. The CDR3 is 15 residues long. Trimming pared 4 bases from V and 3 bases from J, leaving 13 bases between. Germline assignment: CDR1 LNHNV and CDR2 YYDKDF (reference sequence). Repertoires were generated with immunoSEQ multiplex PCR, while TCRdb's copy carries only in-frame clones and drops some. There are tens of thousands of clones in the sample; approximately 90% occur only once, and 6% lies in the top ten. The data are from a study of OX40 agonist ivuxolimab in advanced cancers. The wider study: Those treated in dose escalation had hepatocellular carcinoma, melanoma, renal cell cancer or head and neck cancer.

The source was CD4+ or CD8+ T cells sorted from blood, collected in a trial of the OX40 agonist ivuxolimab. This clonotype originated in an adult with an advanced solid tumor such as melanoma, head and neck, liver or kidney cancer. This chain uses TRBV15 with TRBJ1-5; D call uncertain. CDR3: CATSIEGTSNQPQHF. CDR3 sequence (DNA): TGTGCCACCAGCATTGAGGGAACCTCCAATCAGCCCCAGCATTTT.